This is a list of T cell receptor beta chains from one sample in a study of a mutant IDH1 vaccine in newly diagnosed glioma. Sequenced by immunoSEQ multiplex PCR; TCRdb stores in-frame clones only, minus some. This table holds approximately 100,000 clones, 80% to 90% found once. Sequenced material: PBMCs, taken from a glioma patient treated with radiotherapy, temozolomide or both. The receptors were sampled from a woman in her forties or fifties with glioma. CDR3s include the opening cysteine and the closing phenylalanine or tryptophan. The D gene is left open where the match is weak. The listing skips clone size in some rows; elsewhere it reads once, few, many or a size class.

abundance,j_gene,v_gene,d_gene,CDR3aa,CDR3nt
NA,TRBJ1-1,TRBV4-1,NA,CASSQGVENTEAFF,TGCGCCAGCAGCCAAGGCGTAGAGAACACTGAAGCTTTCTTT
NA,TRBJ1-4,TRBV28,NA,CASNPGGKLFF,TGTGCCAGCAATCCCGGCGGAAAACTGTTTTTT
NA,TRBJ2-7,TRBV28,NA,CASSIPRDRYEQYF,TGTGCCAGCAGTATCCCGAGGGACCGCTACGAGCAGTACTTC
NA,TRBJ1-2,TRBV7-9,NA,CASSWEGVRVGGYTF,TGTGCCAGCAGCTGGGAAGGGGTTCGGGTTGGAGGCTACACCTTC
few,TRBJ2-3,TRBV9,NA,CASSVTGDTQYF,TGTGCCAGCAGCGTAACTGGGGATACGCAGTATTTT
NA,TRBJ2-7,TRBV25-1,NA,CASSDSGTIYEQYF,TGTGCCAGCAGTGACTCCGGGACCATCTACGAGCAGTACTTC
NA,TRBJ2-1,TRBV5-6,TRBD1,CASSIDRVDEQFF,TGTGCCAGCAGTATCGACAGGGTAGATGAGCAGTTCTTC
NA,TRBJ2-7,TRBV5-6,TRBD2,CASIPGGVAGSAYEQYF,TGTGCCAGCATCCCGGGGGGGGTAGCGGGATCCGCCTACGAGCAGTACTTC
NA,TRBJ1-1,TRBV9,NA,CASSVGYSGYTEAFF,TGTGCCAGCAGCGTAGGTTATTCAGGATACACTGAAGCTTTCTTT
NA,TRBJ1-3,TRBV7-9,NA,CASSKAGNTIYF,TGTGCCAGCAGTAAGGCGGGAAACACCATATATTTT
once,TRBJ1-3,TRBV21-1,NA,CASSKAGQSSGNTIYF,TGTGCCAGCAGCAAAGCTGGGCAGTCGTCTGGAAACACCATATATTTT
NA,TRBJ1-2,TRBV6-1,NA,CASSEAAGLGYTF,TGTGCCAGCAGTGAAGCGGCAGGGCTTGGCTACACCTTC
NA,TRBJ1-5,TRBV7-8,NA,CASSKDPKPQHF,TGTGCCAGCAGTAAAGATCCGAAGCCCCAGCATTTT
NA,TRBJ1-2,TRBV13,TRBD1,CASSLGFGTAEGYTF,TGTGCCAGCAGCTTAGGATTTGGGACAGCCGAAGGATACACCTTC
NA,TRBJ2-1,TRBV5-8,TRBD2,CASSYGLDNEQFF,TGTGCCAGCAGCTACGGACTAGACAATGAGCAGTTCTTC
NA,TRBJ2-5,TRBV27,NA,CASSLGETQYF,TGTGCCAGCAGTTTGGGAGAGACCCAGTACTTC
NA,TRBJ2-1,TRBV28,TRBD2,CASHSAGLAKSSYNEQFF,TGTGCCAGCCACTCGGCGGGACTAGCGAAGAGCTCCTACAATGAGCAGTTCTTC
NA,TRBJ2-1,TRBV28,TRBD1,CASSSGQDNEQFF,TGTGCCAGCAGTTCCGGACAGGACAATGAGCAGTTCTTC
NA,TRBJ2-5,TRBV6-5,TRBD1,CASSYRRDRAETQYF,TGTGCCAGCAGTTACCGACGGGACAGGGCTGAGACCCAGTACTTC
NA,TRBJ2-1,TRBV4-2,NA,CASSQDPGGTNNEQFF,TGTGCCAGCAGCCAAGACCCGGGCGGGACCAACAATGAGCAGTTCTTC
NA,TRBJ2-3,TRBV2,NA,CASSVDLGADTQYF,TGTGCCAGCAGTGTGGACTTGGGGGCAGATACGCAGTATTTT
NA,TRBJ2-1,TRBV11-2,NA,CASSLEDYASWEQFF,TGTGCCAGCAGCTTAGAGGACTACGCAAGTTGGGAGCAGTTCTTC
NA,TRBJ1-2,TRBV6-5,TRBD1,CASSPAGQGNYGYTF,TGTGCCAGCAGTCCTGCGGGACAGGGTAACTATGGCTACACCTTC
NA,TRBJ2-1,TRBV7-2,TRBD1,CASSLVGDSYNEQFF,TGTGCCAGCAGCTTAGTTGGGGACAGCTACAATGAGCAGTTCTTC
few,TRBJ1-3,TRBV9,NA,CASSPRSNRAPFVGIYF,TGTGCCAGCAGCCCTAGAAGTAACAGGGCCCCTTTCGTCGGCATATATTTT
NA,TRBJ1-1,TRBV28,NA,CASSLSRVGGTEAFF,TGTGCCAGCAGTTTATCCCGGGTTGGCGGTACTGAAGCTTTCTTT
NA,TRBJ2-7,TRBV28,NA,CASRAGHRGEQYF,TGTGCCAGCCGAGCGGGACACAGGGGCGAGCAGTACTTC
once,TRBJ2-5,TRBV19,NA,CASSIDWPGHLQETQYF,TGTGCCAGTAGTATAGACTGGCCGGGACACCTCCAAGAGACCCAGTACTTC
NA,TRBJ2-7,TRBV10-3,NA,CAISESPSNWDEQYF,TGTGCCATCAGTGAGTCGCCAAGTAACTGGGACGAGCAGTACTTC
NA,TRBJ2-7,TRBV4-1,NA,CASSQAGRYEQYF,TGCGCCAGCAGCCAAGCCGGGCGCTACGAGCAGTACTTC
NA,TRBJ1-2,TRBV19,NA,CASNIQGSYGYTF,TGTGCCAGTAACATTCAGGGGTCCTATGGCTACACCTTC
NA,TRBJ1-6,TRBV30,TRBD1,CAWNRGLTPLHF,TGTGCCTGGAACAGGGGGCTGACACCCCTCCACTTT
NA,TRBJ1-6,TRBV7-5,NA,CASSLEGNSPLHF,TGTGCCAGCAGCTTGGAGGGTAATTCACCCCTCCACTTT
NA,TRBJ2-1,TRBV20-1,NA,CSARRNEQFF,TGCAGTGCGCGGAGGAATGAGCAGTTCTTC
NA,TRBJ1-1,TRBV19,TRBD1,CASTHPADREANEAFF,TGTGCCAGTACCCACCCCGCGGACAGGGAGGCTAATGAAGCTTTCTTT
NA,TRBJ2-7,TRBV18,NA,CASSLPRGARSYEQYF,TGTGCCAGCTCACTCCCCCGGGGCGCTCGCTCCTACGAGCAGTACTTC
NA,TRBJ2-3,TRBV2,NA,CASSPRRGADTQYF,TGTGCCAGCAGCCCCAGGAGGGGGGCAGATACGCAGTATTTT
NA,TRBJ1-5,TRBV5-1,TRBD1,CASSPGGTGLFSNQPQHF,TGCGCCAGCAGCCCCGGCGGGACAGGCTTATTTAGCAATCAGCCCCAGCATTTT
once,TRBJ2-1,TRBV5-1,NA,CASSLGPRGNEQFF,TGCGCCAGCAGCTTGGGCCCTCGGGGCAATGAGCAGTTCTTC
NA,TRBJ2-7,TRBV7-8,TRBD1,CASSISTGSSYEQYF,TGTGCCAGCAGCATTTCGACAGGGAGCTCCTACGAGCAGTACTTC
NA,TRBJ2-7,TRBV7-9,NA,CASSSPGHSSYEQYF,TGTGCCAGCAGCTCGCCGGGACATTCTTCCTACGAGCAGTACTTC
NA,TRBJ2-5,TRBV9,NA,CASSPGGLRETQYF,TGTGCCAGCAGCCCCGGGGGTCTCCGTGAGACCCAGTACTTC
NA,TRBJ2-1,TRBV9,NA,CASSVGLANEQFF,TGTGCCAGCAGCGTAGGGCTAGCGAATGAGCAGTTCTTC
NA,TRBJ2-2,TRBV1,NA,CTSSQKCSGRGDGELFF,TGCACCAGCAGCCAAAAATGTAGCGGGCGTGGGGACGGGGAGCTGTTTTTT
NA,TRBJ2-7,TRBV4-2,NA,CASSQDQGFNEQYF,TGTGCCAGCAGCCAGGATCAGGGTTTTAACGAGCAGTACTTC
NA,TRBJ2-7,TRBV5-1,TRBD1,CENKPGQKSYEQYF,TGCGAAAACAAGCCGGGACAGAAGTCCTACGAGCAGTACTTC
NA,TRBJ1-4,TRBV7-9,TRBD1,CACNRGANEKLFF,TGTGCCTGCAACAGGGGAGCTAATGAAAAACTGTTTTTT
NA,TRBJ2-3,TRBV5-6,TRBD1,CASSLVGQGFTDTQYF,TGTGCCAGCAGCTTGGTAGGACAGGGGTTCACAGATACGCAGTATTTT
NA,TRBJ2-7,TRBV7-2,TRBD1,CASSFVGDRAYEQYF,TGTGCCAGCAGCTTTGTTGGGGACAGGGCCTACGAGCAGTACTTC
NA,TRBJ2-7,TRBV30,NA,CAWSKKQVVSYEQYF,TGTGCCTGGAGCAAAAAACAGGTAGTCTCCTACGAGCAGTACTTC